This TCR beta chain was found in a study of T cell responses to AZD1222 COVID-19 vaccine (dated by TCRdb to the early 2020s). Study-wide context: AZD1222 recipients given second doses at about 4 weeks or at about 12 weeks were pooled, since spike-specific TCR depth and breadth were not found to differ between the two schedules. A total of under 250 trial participants underwent TCR sequencing, of whom about 200 had received two doses of AZD1222 and roughly 26 had received two doses of the MenACWY control vaccine. Trial participants were enrolled by age into 18-55, 56-69 and 70-plus year subgroups, with around 140, 26 and 57 TCR-sequenced participants respectively.

Note on this clone: Its binding antigen is unknown. No base qualities exist here, and no much larger clone lies one base off it.

Summary of the overall study and its limitations: Conclusions about previously exposed vaccinees are limited, since just 5 to 7 AZD1222 recipients were seropositive for SARS-CoV-2 at baseline. After two AZD1222 doses, both the breadth and the depth of spike-specific TCRs were significantly higher than at day 0 and than in MenACWY recipients. Because no day 14 peak-response samples were available, the repertoires could be characterized only after the peak T cell response. The whole spike protein was spanned by vaccine-associated CD4 TCRs, and dominant responses were seen in regions 160-218 and 743-854. In the small 56-69-year group, the increase in depth fell short of significance, most likely because of low power. Participants were mostly white British, with more females than males. The authors suggested clonal diversity may have been underestimated. Reportedly, almost half of the unique spike-specific TCRs recognized epitopes lying outside the regions that are mutated in the B.1.351 and B.1.1.7 variants.

The intended sense of this specimen's time point label: baseline before first vaccination. Samples from vaccinated people were obtained from the UK trials COV001 and COV002, which included a single-blind randomized controlled phase 2/3 trial of AZD1222 (ChAdOx1 nCoV-19) in healthy adults. Trial participant PBMC samples were collected at day 0 and day 28 after the second dose for TCRbeta chain sequencing. The CDR3 regions of human TCRbeta chains were analyzed by immunosequencing. Concerning the study's data processing: TCRs in the repertoires were compared against a reference library of SARS-CoV-2-specific TCRs that had been generated with the MIRA antigen-specificity platform. Breadth was defined as the fraction of unique TCRs that were SARS-CoV-2-associated, and depth was defined as the fraction of total T cells that were SARS-CoV-2-associated. Each spike-specific TCR was assigned to its reactive spike region and to a CD4 or CD8 class using the MIRA data. Log10-transformed breadth and depth values were compared by one-way ANOVA with Sidak's multiple comparisons tests. Imported from immuneACCESS, the table was reduced by TCRdb to in-frame sequences with V and J called. These copies leave out some clones; in studies compared against another copy, an unresolved V gene accounts for under half, and the cause of the remainder is not known. V, J and clone size are those of that table, while D and trimming were read from the DNA. This sample has some 80,000 clones in its table, and roughly nine tenths of those were observed once. Around 7.7% of the sample is held by the ten biggest clonotypes.

Between the V and J ends, shortened by 7 bases and 0 bases respectively, the junction contains 9 bases. Reading from cysteine to phenylalanine, the CDR3 counts 14 amino acids. The entry retains the CDR3 DNA only, 42 bases that are in frame from base 1. From a lookup of the germline V gene, CDR1 and CDR2 are SNHLY and FYNNEI. This clonotype originated in an adult in good health. The chain couples TRBV2 to TRBJ2-2; the D gene remains uncertain. The source was peripheral blood, collected on day 0 of AZD1222 vaccination. The CDR3 region reads CASKVGTNTGELFF. The DNA reads TGTGCCAGCAAGGTGGGAACGAACACCGGGGAGCTGTTTTTT. Reference TRBV2 and TRBJ2-2 genes cover what lies past the CDR3, so the full variable domain is EPEVTQTPSHQVTQMGQEVILRCVPISNHLYFYWYRQILGQKVEFLVSFYNNEISEKSEIFDDQFSVERPDGSNFTLKIRSTKLEDSAMYFCASKVGTNTGELFFGEGSRLTVL.